The T cell receptor (beta chain) under discussion was sequenced for a study of blood T cell repertoires in COVID-19 (dated by TCRdb to between 2020 and 2021). About the study as a whole: The collaborator samples originated in the United States, Italy and Spain and spanned the acute and convalescent phases of COVID-19. The material from the prospective study consisted of cDNA or gDNA derived from T cells, B-cell-depleted T cells, or PBMCs. Deeply sampled blood TCRbeta repertoires from subjects exposed to, actively infected with, or recovered from COVID-19 were included in the dataset. The repertoires were released in a freely available public database meant as a resource for research on the immune response to SARS-CoV-2. Samples came from the ongoing ImmuneRACE study (first 160 participants) plus 1,254 subjects from 6 global collaborators. Sample metadata almost always included a de-identified subject ID, COVID-19 status, age in years and sex. HLA class I and class II types, where available, came from metadata supplied by the sample provider rather than from assay-based typing.

TCRbeta CDR3 regions were amplified from genomic DNA by means of the immunoSEQ Assay, a bias-controlled multiplex PCR. The authors' pipeline ran thus. Within the assay, amplification of reference gene primers was used to estimate how many nucleated cells each sample contained. To quantify the absolute abundance of each unique TCRbeta CDR3 rearrangement, sequence reads were collapsed and filtered. For each sample, productive Simpson clonality was calculated as the square root of Simpson's diversity index over productive rearrangements. TCRdb stores this immuneACCESS table with in-frame sequences only. Part of the clones is absent; in the studies checked, under half of the shortfall reflects unresolved V genes, and no reason is known for the rest. For V, J and clone size, that table is used; D and trimming come from the DNA. This sample lists under 250,000 clones; 80% to 85% were detected once. The ten largest account for about 4.2% of the sample.

The germline V gene encodes CDR1 KGHSH and CDR2 LQKENI. The CDR3, cysteine through phenylalanine, is 15 amino acids long. Only the CDR3 region is kept as DNA, spanning 45 bases read in frame from base 1. From V the trimming removes 3 bases and from J it removes 4 bases, while the gene matches leave 7 bases of the junction unaccounted for. Results the study describes overall, beyond this receptor: Clinical and demographic metadata were provided uncurated, with the amount varying by source and participant.

The collaborating institutions used their own protocols to collect whole blood in K2EDTA tubes. For TCRbeta analysis, collaborators shipped samples in one of three forms: frozen whole blood, isolated PBMCs, or DNA extracted from either of those sample types. In the case of this clone: The specificity of this receptor is unknown. The record has no base qualities; no much larger clone is one base away.

Sequencing was performed on peripheral blood. The sequence is built from TRBV18 and TRBJ1-2; the central 8 bases match TRBD1. The clonotype was recovered from a man aged 50 or older with active or convalescent COVID-19. CDR3 protein: CASSPMDRAGYGYTF. The bases are TGTGCCAGCTCACCGATGGACAGGGCTGGCTATGGCTACACCTTC. Outside the CDR3, residues come from the reference TRBV18 and TRBJ1-2 proteins, so the full variable domain is: NAGVMQNPRHLVRRRGQEARLRCSPMKGHSHVYWYRQLPEEGLKFMVYLQKENIIDESGMPKERFSAEFPKEGPSILRIQQVVRGDSAAYFCASSPMDRAGYGYTFGSGTRLTVV.